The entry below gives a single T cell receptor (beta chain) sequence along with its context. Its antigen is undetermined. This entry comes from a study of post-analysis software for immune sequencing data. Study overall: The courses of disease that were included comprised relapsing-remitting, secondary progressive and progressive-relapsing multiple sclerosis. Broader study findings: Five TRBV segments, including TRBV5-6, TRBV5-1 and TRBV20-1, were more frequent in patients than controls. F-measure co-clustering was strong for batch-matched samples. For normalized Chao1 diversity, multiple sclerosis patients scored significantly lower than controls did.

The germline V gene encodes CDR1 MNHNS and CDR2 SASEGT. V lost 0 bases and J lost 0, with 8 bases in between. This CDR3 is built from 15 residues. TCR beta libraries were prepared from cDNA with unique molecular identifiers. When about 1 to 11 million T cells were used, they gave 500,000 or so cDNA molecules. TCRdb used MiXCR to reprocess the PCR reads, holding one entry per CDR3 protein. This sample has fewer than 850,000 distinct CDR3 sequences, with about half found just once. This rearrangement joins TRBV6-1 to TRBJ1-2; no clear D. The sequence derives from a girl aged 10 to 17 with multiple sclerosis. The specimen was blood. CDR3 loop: CASSEAAVTNYGYTF. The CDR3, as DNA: TGTGCCAGCAGTGAAGCGGCGGTTACTAACTATGGCTACACCTTC.